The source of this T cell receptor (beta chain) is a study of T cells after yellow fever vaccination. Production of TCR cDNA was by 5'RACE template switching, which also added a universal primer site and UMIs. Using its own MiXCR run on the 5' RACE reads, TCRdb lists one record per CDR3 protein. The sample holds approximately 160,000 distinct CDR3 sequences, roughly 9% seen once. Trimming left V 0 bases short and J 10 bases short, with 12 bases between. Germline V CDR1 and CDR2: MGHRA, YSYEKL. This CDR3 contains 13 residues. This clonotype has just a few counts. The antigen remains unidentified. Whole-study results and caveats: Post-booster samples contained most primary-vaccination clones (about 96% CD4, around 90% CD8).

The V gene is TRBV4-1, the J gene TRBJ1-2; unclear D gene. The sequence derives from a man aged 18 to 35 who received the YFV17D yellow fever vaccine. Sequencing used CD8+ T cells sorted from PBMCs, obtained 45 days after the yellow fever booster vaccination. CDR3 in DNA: TGCGCCAGCAGCCAAGATAGGACGCCAGACTACACCTTC. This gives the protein CASSQDRTPDYTF.